The sequence of this TCR beta chain was determined in a study of T cell repertoires in cytomegalovirus infection. Looking at the study overall: CMV infection and matching HLA type were both indicated by public TCR beta signatures.

This CDR3 comprises 17 residues. J gave up 0 bases and V 1 base, and 8 bases lay outside the gene matches. From germline, CDR1 is SGHVS and CDR2 FNYEAQ. MiXCR, run by TCRdb on the reads, gives a single entry per CDR3 protein. The sample consists of about 180,000 distinct CDR3 sequences, 17% of them appearing once. Notes on the study in general: It was HLA-C-restricted CMV-specific TCR beta clonotypes that dominated the response ex vivo.

Comments on this clonotype: Its antigen is not known.

The J gene is TRBJ1-1, the V gene TRBV7-6; 7 positions agree with TRBD1. This TCR was sampled from a human donor in good health (CMV status not recorded). Some clones in this sample may be carry-over from other donors' samples. The sequencing input was CD8+ T cells from PBMCs. This chain's CDR3 is CASSLEGARIMNTEAFF. The CDR3 DNA follows: TGTGCCAGCAGCTTAGAGGGGGCTCGAATCATGAACACTGAAGCTTTCTTT. The complete variable domain, with remaining parts taken from reference TRBV7-6 and TRBJ1-1, reads GAGVSQSPRYKVTKRGQDVALRCDPISGHVSLYWYRQALGQGPEFLTYFNYEAQQDKSGLPNDRFSAERPEGSISTLTIQRTEQRDSAMYRCASSLEGARIMNTEAFFGQGTRLTVV.